Sequencing of this T cell receptor beta chain was carried out in a study of blood T cell repertoires in COVID-19. Study overall: T cells, B-cell-depleted T cells, or PBMCs supplied cDNA or gDNA.

This CDR3 comprises 15 residues. Germline V gene lookup returns CDR1 WSHSY and CDR2 SAAADI. The V gene end was trimmed by 6 bases and the J gene end by 2 bases; junction bases not matched to a gene: 1. Method: immunoSEQ multiplex PCR; TCRdb's copy keeps in-frame clones and lacks some. The table shows 35,000 to 50,000 clones, with more than 75% occurring only once. The chain joins TRBV10-2 to TRBJ2-1; 13 bases fit TRBD2. This sequence was found in a human donor in a cohort sampled during active COVID-19. Material: peripheral blood. The CDR3 reads CASRLAGGPYNEQFF. CDR3 nucleotides: TGCGCCAGCAGACTAGCGGGGGGGCCCTACAATGAGCAGTTCTTC.